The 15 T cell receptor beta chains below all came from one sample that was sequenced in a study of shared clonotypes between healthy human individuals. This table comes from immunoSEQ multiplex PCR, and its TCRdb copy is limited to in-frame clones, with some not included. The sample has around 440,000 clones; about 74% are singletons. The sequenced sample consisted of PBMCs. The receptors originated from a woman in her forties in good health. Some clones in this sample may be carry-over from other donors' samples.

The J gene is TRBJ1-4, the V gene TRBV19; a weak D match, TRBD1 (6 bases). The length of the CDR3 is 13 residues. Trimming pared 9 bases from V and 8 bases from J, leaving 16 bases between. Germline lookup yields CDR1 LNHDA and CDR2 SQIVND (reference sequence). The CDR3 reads CASRDISSEKLFF. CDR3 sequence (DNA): TGTGCCAGCCGGGACATCTCCTCGGAAAAACTGTTTTTT.

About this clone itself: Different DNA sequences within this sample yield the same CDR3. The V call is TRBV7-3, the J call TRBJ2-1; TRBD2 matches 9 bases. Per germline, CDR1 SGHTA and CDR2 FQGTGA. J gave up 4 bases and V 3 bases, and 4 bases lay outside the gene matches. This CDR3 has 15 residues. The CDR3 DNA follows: TGTGCCAGCAGCTTCTTAGCGGGAGCTTACAATGAGCAGTTCTTC. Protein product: CASSFLAGAYNEQFF.

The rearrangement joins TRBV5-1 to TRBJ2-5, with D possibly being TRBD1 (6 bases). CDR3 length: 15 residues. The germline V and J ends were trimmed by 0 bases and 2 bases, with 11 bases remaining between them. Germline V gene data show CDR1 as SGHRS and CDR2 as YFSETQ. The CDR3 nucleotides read TGCGCCAGCAGCTTGGTGGCAACAGGGCAAGAGACCCAGTACTTC. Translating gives CASSLVATGQETQYF. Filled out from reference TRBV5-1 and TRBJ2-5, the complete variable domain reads KAGVTQTPRYLIKTRGQQVTLSCSPISGHRSVSWYQQTPGQGLQFLFEYFSETQRNKGNFPGRFSGRQFSNSRSEMNVSTLELGDSALYLCASSLVATGQETQYFGPGTRLLVL.

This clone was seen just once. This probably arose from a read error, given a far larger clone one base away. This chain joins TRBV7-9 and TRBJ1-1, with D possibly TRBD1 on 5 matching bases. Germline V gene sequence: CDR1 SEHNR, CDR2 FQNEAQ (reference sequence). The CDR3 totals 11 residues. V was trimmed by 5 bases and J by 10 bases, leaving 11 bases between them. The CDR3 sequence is CASSRQFVAFF. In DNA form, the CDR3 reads TGTGCCAGCAGCCGACAGTTCGTAGCTTTCTTT.

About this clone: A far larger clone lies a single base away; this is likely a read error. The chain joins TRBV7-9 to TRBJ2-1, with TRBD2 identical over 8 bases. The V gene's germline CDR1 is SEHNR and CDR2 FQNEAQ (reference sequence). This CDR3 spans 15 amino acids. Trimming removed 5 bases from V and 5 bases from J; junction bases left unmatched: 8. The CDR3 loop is CASSLRTSGHNEQFF. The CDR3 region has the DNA TGTGCCAGCAGCCTCAGAACTAGCGGACACAATGAGCAGTTCTTC.

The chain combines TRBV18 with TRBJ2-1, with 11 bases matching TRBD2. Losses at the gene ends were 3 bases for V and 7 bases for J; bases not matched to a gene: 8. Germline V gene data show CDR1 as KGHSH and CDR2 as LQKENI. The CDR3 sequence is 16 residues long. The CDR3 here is CASSPPGLAASNEQFF. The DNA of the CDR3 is TGTGCCAGCTCACCCCCGGGACTAGCGGCCTCTAATGAGCAGTTCTTC.

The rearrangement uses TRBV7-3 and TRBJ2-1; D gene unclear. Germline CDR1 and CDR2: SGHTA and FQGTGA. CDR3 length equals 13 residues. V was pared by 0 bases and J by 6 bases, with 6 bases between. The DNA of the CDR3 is TGTGCCAGCAGCTTAACCTCGTTCAATGAGCAGTTCTTC. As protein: CASSLTSFNEQFF.

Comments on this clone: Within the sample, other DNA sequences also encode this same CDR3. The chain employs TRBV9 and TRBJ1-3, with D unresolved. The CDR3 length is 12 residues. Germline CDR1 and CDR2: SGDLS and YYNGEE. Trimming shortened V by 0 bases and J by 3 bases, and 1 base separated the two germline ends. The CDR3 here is CASSVGGNTIYF. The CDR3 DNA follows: TGTGCCAGCAGCGTAGGTGGAAACACCATATATTTT. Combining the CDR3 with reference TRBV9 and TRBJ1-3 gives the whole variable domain DSGVTQTPKHLITATGQRVTLRCSPRSGDLSVYWYQQSLDQGLQFLIQYYNGEERAKGNILERFSAQQFPDLHSELNLSSLELGDSALYFCASSVGGNTIYFGEGSWLTVV.

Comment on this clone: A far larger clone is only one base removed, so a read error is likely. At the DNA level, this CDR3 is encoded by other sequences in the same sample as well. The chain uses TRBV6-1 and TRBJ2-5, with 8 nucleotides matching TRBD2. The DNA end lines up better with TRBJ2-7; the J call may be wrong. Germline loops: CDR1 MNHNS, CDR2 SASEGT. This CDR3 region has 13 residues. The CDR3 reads CASMTGGGDEQYF. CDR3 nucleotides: TGTGCCAGCATGACCGGGGGGGGCGACGAGCAGTACTTC.

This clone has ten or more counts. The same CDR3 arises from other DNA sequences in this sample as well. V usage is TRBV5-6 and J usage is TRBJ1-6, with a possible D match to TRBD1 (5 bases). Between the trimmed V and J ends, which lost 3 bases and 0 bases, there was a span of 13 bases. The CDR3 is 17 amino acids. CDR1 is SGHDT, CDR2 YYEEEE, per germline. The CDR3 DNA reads TGTGCCAGCAGCTCCACGTCAGGGAGCTCCTATAATTCACCCCTCCACTTT. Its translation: CASSSTSGSSYNSPLHF.

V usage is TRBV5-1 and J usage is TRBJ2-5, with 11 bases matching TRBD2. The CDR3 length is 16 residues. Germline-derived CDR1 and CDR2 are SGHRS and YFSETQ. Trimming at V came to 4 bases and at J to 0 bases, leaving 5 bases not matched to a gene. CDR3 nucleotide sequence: TGCGCCAGCAGCCTGACTAGCGGGACGTACCAAGAGACCCAGTACTTC. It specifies CASSLTSGTYQETQYF.

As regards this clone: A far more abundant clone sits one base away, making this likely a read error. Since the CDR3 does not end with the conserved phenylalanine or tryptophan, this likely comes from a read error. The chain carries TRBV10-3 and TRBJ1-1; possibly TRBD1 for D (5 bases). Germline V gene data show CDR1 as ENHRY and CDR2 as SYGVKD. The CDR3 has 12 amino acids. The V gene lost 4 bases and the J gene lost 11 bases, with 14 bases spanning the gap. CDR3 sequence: CAISGPGTAAFL. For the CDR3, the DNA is TGTGCCATCAGTGGACCCGGGACTGCCGCTTTCCTT.

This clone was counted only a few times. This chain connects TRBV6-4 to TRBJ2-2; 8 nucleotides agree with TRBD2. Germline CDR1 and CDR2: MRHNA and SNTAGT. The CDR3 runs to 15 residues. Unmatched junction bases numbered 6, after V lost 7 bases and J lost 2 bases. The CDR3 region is CASTPLAGNTGELFF. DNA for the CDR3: TGTGCCAGCACTCCCCTAGCGGGTAACACCGGGGAGCTGTTTTTT.

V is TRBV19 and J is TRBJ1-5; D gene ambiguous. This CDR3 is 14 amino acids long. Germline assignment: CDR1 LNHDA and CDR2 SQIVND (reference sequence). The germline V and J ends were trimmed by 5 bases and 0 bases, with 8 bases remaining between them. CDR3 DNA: TGTGCCAGTAGTTTAGGGTATAGCAATCAGCCCCAGCATTTT. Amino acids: CASSLGYSNQPQHF. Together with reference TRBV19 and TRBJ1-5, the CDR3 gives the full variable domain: DGGITQSPKYLFRKEGQNVTLSCEQNLNHDAMYWYRQDPGQGLRLIYYSQIVNDFQKGDIAEGYSVSREKKESFPLTVTSAQKNPTAFYLCASSLGYSNQPQHFGDGTRLSIL.

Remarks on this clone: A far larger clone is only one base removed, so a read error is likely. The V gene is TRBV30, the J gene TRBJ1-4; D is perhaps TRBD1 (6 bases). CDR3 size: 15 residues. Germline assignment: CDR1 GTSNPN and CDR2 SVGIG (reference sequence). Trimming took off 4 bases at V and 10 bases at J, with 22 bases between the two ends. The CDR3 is CAWKGESLLGGKLFF. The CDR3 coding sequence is TGTGCCTGGAAGGGGGAATCCCTCCTAGGCGGAAAACTGTTTTTT.